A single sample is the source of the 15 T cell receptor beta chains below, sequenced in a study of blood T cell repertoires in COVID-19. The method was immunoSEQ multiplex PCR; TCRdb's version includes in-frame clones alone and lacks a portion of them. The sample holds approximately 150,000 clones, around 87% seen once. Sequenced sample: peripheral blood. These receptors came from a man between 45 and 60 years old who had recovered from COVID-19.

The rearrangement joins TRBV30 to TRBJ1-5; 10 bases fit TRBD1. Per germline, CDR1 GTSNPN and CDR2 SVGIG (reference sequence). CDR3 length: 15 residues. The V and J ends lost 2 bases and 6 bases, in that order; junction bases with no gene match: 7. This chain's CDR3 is CAWSLTGGAGQPQHF. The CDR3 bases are TGTGCCTGGAGTTTGACAGGGGGCGCAGGTCAGCCCCAGCATTTT.

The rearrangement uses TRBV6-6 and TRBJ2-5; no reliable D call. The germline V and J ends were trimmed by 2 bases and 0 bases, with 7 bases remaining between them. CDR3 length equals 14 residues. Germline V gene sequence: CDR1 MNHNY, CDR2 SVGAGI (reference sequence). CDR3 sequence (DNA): TGTGCCAGCAGTTACGGGCAGTACCAAGAGACCCAGTACTTC. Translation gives CASSYGQYQETQYF.

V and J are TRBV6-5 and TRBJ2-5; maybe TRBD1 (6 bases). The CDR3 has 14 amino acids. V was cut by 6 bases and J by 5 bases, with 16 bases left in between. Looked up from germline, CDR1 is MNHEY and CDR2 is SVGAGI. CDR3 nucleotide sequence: TGTGCCAGCAGAGGGGGATGGGCGCGGGAGACCCAGTACTTC. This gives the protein CASRGGWARETQYF.

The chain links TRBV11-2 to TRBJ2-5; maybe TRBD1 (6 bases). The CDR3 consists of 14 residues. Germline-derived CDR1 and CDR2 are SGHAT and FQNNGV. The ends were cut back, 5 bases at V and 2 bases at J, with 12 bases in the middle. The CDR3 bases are TGTGCCAGCAGCCCGACAGGATCTCAAGAGACCCAGTACTTC. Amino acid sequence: CASSPTGSQETQYF.

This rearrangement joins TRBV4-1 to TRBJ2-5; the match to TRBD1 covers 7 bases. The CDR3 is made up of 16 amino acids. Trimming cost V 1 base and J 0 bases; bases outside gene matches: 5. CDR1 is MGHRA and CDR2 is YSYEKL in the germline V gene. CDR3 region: CASSQGRDRYQETQYF. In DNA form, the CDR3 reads TGCGCCAGCAGCCAAGGTCGGGACAGATACCAAGAGACCCAGTACTTC.

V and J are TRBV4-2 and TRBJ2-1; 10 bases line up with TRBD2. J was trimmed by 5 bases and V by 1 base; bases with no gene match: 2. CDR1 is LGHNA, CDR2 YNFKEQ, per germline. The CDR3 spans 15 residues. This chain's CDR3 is CASSQVLAGDNEQFF. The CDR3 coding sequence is TGTGCCAGCAGCCAAGTCCTAGCGGGGGACAATGAGCAGTTCTTC.

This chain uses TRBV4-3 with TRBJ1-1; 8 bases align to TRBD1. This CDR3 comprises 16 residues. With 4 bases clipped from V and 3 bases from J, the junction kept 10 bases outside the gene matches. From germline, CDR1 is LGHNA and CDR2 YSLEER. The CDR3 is CASSPETGAMDTEAFF. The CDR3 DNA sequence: TGCGCCAGCAGCCCCGAGACAGGGGCTATGGACACTGAAGCTTTCTTT.

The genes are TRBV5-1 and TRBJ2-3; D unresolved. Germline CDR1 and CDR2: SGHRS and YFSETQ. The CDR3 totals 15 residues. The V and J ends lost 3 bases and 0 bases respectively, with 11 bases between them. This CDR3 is CASSYNHPSTDTQYF. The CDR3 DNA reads TGCGCCAGCAGCTACAACCACCCTAGCACAGATACGCAGTATTTT.

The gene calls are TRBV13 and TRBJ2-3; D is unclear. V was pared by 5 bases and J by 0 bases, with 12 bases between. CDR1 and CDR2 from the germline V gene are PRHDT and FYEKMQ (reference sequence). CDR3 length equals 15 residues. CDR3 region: CASSPRIPSTDTQYF. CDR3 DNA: TGTGCCAGCAGCCCCAGGATACCAAGCACAGATACGCAGTATTTT.

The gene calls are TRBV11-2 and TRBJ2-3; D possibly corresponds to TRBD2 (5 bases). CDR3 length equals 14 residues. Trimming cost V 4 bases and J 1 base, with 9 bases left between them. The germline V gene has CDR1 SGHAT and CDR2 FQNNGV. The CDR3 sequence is CASSSELGTDTQYF. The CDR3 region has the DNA TGTGCCAGCAGCTCCGAACTAGGCACAGATACGCAGTATTTT.

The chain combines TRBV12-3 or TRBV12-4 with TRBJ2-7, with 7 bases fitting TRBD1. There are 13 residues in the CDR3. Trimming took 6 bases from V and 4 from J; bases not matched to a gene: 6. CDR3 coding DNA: TGTGCCAGCAGGGTTACAGGGGATTACGAGCAGTACTTC. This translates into CASRVTGDYEQYF.

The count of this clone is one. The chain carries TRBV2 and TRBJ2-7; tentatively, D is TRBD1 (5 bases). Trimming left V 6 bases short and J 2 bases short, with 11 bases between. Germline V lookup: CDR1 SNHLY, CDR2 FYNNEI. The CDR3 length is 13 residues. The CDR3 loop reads CASSGHAAYEQYF. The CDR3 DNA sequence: TGTGCCAGCAGCGGACACGCCGCCTACGAGCAGTACTTC.

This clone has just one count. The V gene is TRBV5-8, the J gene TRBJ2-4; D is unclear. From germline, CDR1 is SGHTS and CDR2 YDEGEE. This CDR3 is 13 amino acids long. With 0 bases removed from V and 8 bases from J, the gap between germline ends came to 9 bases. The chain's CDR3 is CASSLGSSHIQYF. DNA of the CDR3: TGTGCCAGCAGCTTGGGATCGAGTCACATTCAGTACTTC.

The CDR3 sequence is CASSRARGQPDYGYTF. In DNA form, the CDR3 reads TGTGCCAGTAGTAGGGCGAGGGGGCAACCGGACTATGGCTACACCTTC. This chain links TRBV19 with TRBJ1-2; TRBD1 matches 7 bases. The CDR3 extends over 16 amino acids. Unmatched junction bases numbered 11, after V lost 4 bases and J lost 3 bases. The germline gives CDR1 LNHDA, CDR2 SQIVND (reference sequence). The entire variable domain, with the rest obtained from reference TRBV19 and TRBJ1-2, is as follows: DGGITQSPKYLFRKEGQNVTLSCEQNLNHDAMYWYRQDPGQGLRLIYYSQIVNDFQKGDIAEGYSVSREKKESFPLTVTSAQKNPTAFYLCASSRARGQPDYGYTFGSGTRLTVV.

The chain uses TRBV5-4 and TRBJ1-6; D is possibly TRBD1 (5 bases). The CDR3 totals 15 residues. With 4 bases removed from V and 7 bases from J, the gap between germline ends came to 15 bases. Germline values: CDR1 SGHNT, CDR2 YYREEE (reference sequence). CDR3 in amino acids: CASSAQVQGNSPLHF. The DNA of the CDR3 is TGTGCCAGCAGCGCTCAGGTGCAGGGAAATTCACCCCTCCACTTT.